Sequencing of this T cell receptor beta chain was carried out in a study of control samples from healthy donors and cancer patients. This clone was seen once. Here immunoSEQ multiplex PCR was the method, and the copy in TCRdb shows in-frame clones only, minus some. This sample yields 150,000 to 200,000 clones, of which about nine tenths are seen a single time; approximately 1.5% belongs to the top ten. CDR3 length: 14 residues. From germline, CDR1 is SNHLY and CDR2 FYNNEI. V dropped 5 bases and J dropped 6; count of bases not matched to a gene: 4. The receptor's source is a woman in her 30s in good health. The V call is TRBV2, the J call TRBJ2-1, with TRBD1 identical over 10 bases. Sequencing was carried out using blood. DNA for the CDR3: TGTGCCAGCAGTCCTCGGACAGGGGGCAATGAGCAGTTCTTC. This encodes CASSPRTGGNEQFF.